The 27 T cell receptor beta chains listed next were all sequenced from one sample in a study of blood T cells in healthy people across ages. Together with a sample-barcoded 5' primer, a J-beta primer mix was included in a second PCR lasting roughly 6 to 12 cycles. In TCRdb, the 5' RACE reads were re-called with MiXCR into one record per CDR3 protein. This sample has approximately 800,000 distinct CDR3 sequences; approximately 65% occur once, and the top ten carry approximately 30%. Specimen: blood. The receptors derive from a man younger than 40 in good health.

The chain recombines TRBV20-1 with TRBJ2-5; 7 bases fit TRBD1. Per the germline V gene, CDR1 is DFQATT and CDR2 is SNEGSKA (reference sequence). V gave up 5 bases and J gave up 5 bases; unmatched junction bases: 5. This CDR3 region has 12 residues. Here the CDR3 reads CSAEQGLETQYF. CDR3 sequence (DNA): TGCAGTGCTGAACAGGGGCTGGAGACCCAGTACTTC.

The gene calls are TRBV28 and TRBJ2-3; unclear D gene. The CDR3 has 15 residues. The V gene's germline CDR1 is MDHEN and CDR2 SYDVKM. V was pared by 1 base and J by 4 bases, with 12 bases between. CDR3 sequence reads: CASSLFSGLADTQYF. CDR3 nucleotides: TGTGCCAGCAGTTTATTTTCGGGCCTGGCAGATACGCAGTATTTT.

The chain's CDR3 is CAWSAPGVEQYF. Here the CDR3 DNA reads TGTGCCTGGAGTGCGCCGGGGGTTGAGCAGTACTTC. The V and J genes are TRBV30 and TRBJ2-1; TRBD2 is a possible D gene (6 bases). TRBJ2-7 explains the end of the DNA better; the J call may be wrong. Germline CDR1 is GTSNPN and CDR2 is SVGIG (reference sequence). The length of the CDR3 is 12 residues.

V is TRBV5-6 and J is TRBJ2-6; tentative D call: TRBD2 (5 bases). Germline V gene sequence: CDR1 SGHDT, CDR2 YYEEEE. V dropped 0 bases and J dropped 1 base, with 20 bases sitting between them. The CDR3 length is 20 residues. The CDR3 is CASSLVSGDRLRSGANVLTF. CDR3 bases: TGTGCCAGCAGCTTGGTCAGCGGAGACCGCCTTAGGTCTGGGGCCAACGTCCTGACTTTC. Full variable domain (outside the CDR3, taken from reference TRBV5-6 and TRBJ2-6): DAGVTQSPTHLIKTRGQQVTLRCSPKSGHDTVSWYQQALGQGPQFIFQYYEEEERQRGNFPDRFSGHQFPNYSSELNVNALLLGDSALYLCASSLVSGDRLRSGANVLTFGAGSRLTVL.

The chain recombines TRBV20-1 with TRBJ2-5; D unclear. Germline lookup yields CDR1 DFQATT and CDR2 SNEGSKA (reference sequence). The ends were cut back, 2 bases at V and 5 bases at J, with 12 bases in the middle. CDR3 length: 13 amino acids. CDR3 coding DNA: TGCAGTGCTAGAACACTGGCACGGGAGACCCAGTACTTC. Amino acids: CSARTLARETQYF.

In its sample, this clonotype was seen a few times. The chain recombines TRBV4-2 with TRBJ1-6; D remains ambiguous. This CDR3 has 17 amino acids. Trimming took 0 bases from V and 9 from J, leaving 18 bases between them. Germline CDR1 reads LGHNA; CDR2 reads YNFKEQ. Written as DNA, the CDR3 is TGTGCCAGCAGCCAAGATGCAGCTTACCCTAAACGTTCACCCCTCCACTTT. Its translation: CASSQDAAYPKRSPLHF.

The chain carries TRBV6-5 and TRBJ2-7, with TRBD1 identical over 7 bases. Germline trimming cut 6 bases from V and 0 bases from J; bases unmatched to any gene: 5. This CDR3 contains 14 residues. From germline, CDR1 is MNHEY and CDR2 SVGAGI. CDR3 in amino acids: CASRRGQVSYEQYF. The DNA of the CDR3 is TGTGCCAGCAGACGTGGACAGGTCTCCTACGAGCAGTACTTC.

The V call is TRBV20-1, the J call TRBJ2-2; 9 nucleotides align to TRBD1. Germline values: CDR1 DFQATT, CDR2 SNEGSKA (reference sequence). The CDR3 is 15 amino acids. V lost 1 base and J lost 4; bases outside the gene matches: 4. The CDR3 bases are TGCAGTGCTAGAGGGGGACAGGGCCTCACCGGGGAGCTGTTTTTT. Translation gives CSARGGQGLTGELFF.

The chain joins TRBV20-1 to TRBJ2-3, with D uncertain. V lost 0 bases and J 11 bases, leaving 15 bases between the germline ends. The CDR3 consists of 13 residues. CDR1 is DFQATT and CDR2 is SNEGSKA in the germline V gene (reference sequence). Here the CDR3 reads CSARDFQIPRQYF. The CDR3 nucleotides read TGCAGTGCTAGAGATTTCCAGATCCCAAGGCAGTATTTT.

The gene calls are TRBV27 and TRBJ2-6, with 9 bases lining up with TRBD1. This CDR3 is 18 amino acids long. After removal of 6 bases from V and 0 bases from J, the junction contained 9 bases not matched to a gene. CDR1 and CDR2 from the germline V gene are MNHEY and SMNVEV (reference sequence). The CDR3 region has the DNA TGTGCCAGCAGCCCTCCGGGACAGGGAAGCTCTGGGGCCAACGTCCTGACTTTC. Amino acid sequence: CASSPPGQGSSGANVLTF.

This clonotype was observed a handful of times. The chain links TRBV9 to TRBJ2-3; no clear D. Germline loops: CDR1 SGDLS, CDR2 YYNGEE. CDR3 length: 14 amino acids. Trimming took 0 bases from V and 1 from J, leaving 6 bases between them. CDR3 nucleotide sequence: TGTGCCAGCAGCGTAGAGGACGGCACAGATACGCAGTATTTT. Protein product: CASSVEDGTDTQYF.

In regard to this clonotype: It may be a read error: a sequence one base away is much more abundant. The chain carries TRBV5-1 and TRBJ2-5, with TRBD1 matching over 10 bases. Germline V gives CDR1 SGHRS, CDR2 YFSETQ. V gave up 5 bases and J gave up 13 bases; unmatched junction bases: 14. The CDR3 runs 14 residues. The CDR3 nucleotides are TGCGCCAGCAGTCAGGAGACAGGGGGCCACGAGCGGTACTTC. Translated: CASSQETGGHERYF.

The chain links TRBV6-5 to TRBJ2-1; possible D gene TRBD1, 5 bases. V lost 5 bases and J 0 bases, leaving 14 bases between the germline ends. From germline, CDR1 is MNHEY and CDR2 SVGAGI. The CDR3 spans 16 residues. CDR3 in amino acids: CASSPWGLSSYNEQFF. CDR3 DNA: TGTGCCAGCAGTCCCTGGGGCCTTAGCTCCTACAATGAGCAGTTCTTC.

This clonotype was observed a handful of times. The chain is built from TRBV5-1 and TRBJ2-1; D is unresolved. The germline V gene encodes CDR1 SGHRS and CDR2 YFSETQ. CDR3 length: 12 amino acids. Trimming cost V 1 base and J 7 bases, with 6 bases left between them. CDR3 DNA sequence: TGCGCCAGCAGCTTGTCAGAAAATGAGCAGTTCTTC. Translating it yields CASSLSENEQFF.

J is TRBJ2-7 and V is TRBV20-1; D unclear. Germline V gene sequence: CDR1 DFQATT, CDR2 SNEGSKA (reference sequence). The CDR3 totals 14 residues. Trimming stripped 7 bases from V and 4 bases from J, with 20 bases between. CDR3 sequence: CSVSIGPYGYEQYF. CDR3 DNA: TGCAGTGTTAGTATAGGCCCCTATGGTTACGAGCAGTACTTC.

The chain is built from TRBV9 and TRBJ1-6; D is perhaps TRBD1 (5 bases). The CDR3 is 16 residues long. The V and J ends lost 0 bases and 8 bases respectively, with 15 bases between them. Germline CDR1 is SGDLS and CDR2 is YYNGEE. CDR3: CASSVGGDLFYSPLHF. The CDR3 coding sequence is TGTGCCAGCAGCGTAGGAGGGGACCTGTTCTATTCACCCCTCCACTTT.

This clonotype was recorded only once. Written as DNA, the CDR3 is TGCGCCAGCAGCGGGACAGGGTTAAATGAAAAACTGTTTTTT. Residues: CASSGTGLNEKLFF. The V gene is TRBV4-1, the J gene TRBJ1-4; TRBD1 matches at 9 bases. Looked up from germline, CDR1 is MGHRA and CDR2 is YSYEKL. V was pared by 5 bases and J by 5 bases, with 3 bases of the junction left unmatched. The CDR3 totals 14 residues.

The chain's CDR3 is CASSFFGTEPYEQYF. The DNA of the CDR3 is TGTGCCAGCAGCTTCTTCGGGACAGAACCCTACGAGCAGTACTTC. The chain links TRBV7-2 to TRBJ2-7; 7 positions agree with TRBD1. V gave up 3 bases and J gave up 2 bases; unmatched junction bases: 7. The CDR3 loop spans 15 amino acids. Per germline, CDR1 SGHTA and CDR2 FQGNSA.

The V call is TRBV7-8, the J call TRBJ2-1, with TRBD2 as a possible D gene (6 bases). Germline V lookup: CDR1 SGHVS, CDR2 FQNEAQ. The CDR3 is made up of 16 amino acids. Trimming took off 8 bases at V and 13 bases at J, with 30 bases between the two ends. The CDR3 sequence: CASLKASAPEIKAQFF. The CDR3, as DNA: TGTGCCAGCCTTAAAGCTAGCGCCCCAGAAATCAAAGCCCAGTTCTTC.

V and J are TRBV6-2 or TRBV6-3 and TRBJ2-1; TRBD2 agrees at 9 bases. Trimming cost V 4 bases and J 0 bases; bases outside gene matches: 4. Germline V gene sequence: CDR1 MNHEY, CDR2 SVGEGT. The CDR3 has 16 residues. The chain's CDR3 is CASSWTSVSSYNEQFF. CDR3 in DNA: TGTGCCAGCAGTTGGACTAGCGTCAGCTCCTACAATGAGCAGTTCTTC.

The V call is TRBV20-1, the J call TRBJ2-5, with D possibly being TRBD1 or TRBD2 (5 bases each). Germline V lookup: CDR1 DFQATT, CDR2 SNEGSKA (reference sequence). V lost 3 bases, J lost 4 bases, and 18 bases lay in between. There are 15 residues in the CDR3. Written as DNA, the CDR3 is TGCAGTGCTAGTGTCACGGGGACGGGACGAGAGACCCAGTACTTC. Its protein is CSASVTGTGRETQYF.

The chain employs TRBV7-9 and TRBJ1-2; D unresolved. Germline CDR1 is SEHNR and CDR2 is FQNEAQ (reference sequence). The CDR3 totals 17 residues. Trimming removed 0 bases from V and 0 bases from J, with 14 bases in between. CDR3 DNA sequence: TGTGCCAGCAGCTTAGCGCTAACATCCCAGCCTAACTATGGCTACACCTTC. Translated: CASSLALTSQPNYGYTF. Supplemented by reference TRBV7-9 and TRBJ1-2, the full variable domain reads DTGVSQNPRHKITKRGQNVTFRCDPISEHNRLYWYRQTLGQGPEFLTYFQNEAQLEKSRLLSDRFSAERPKGSFSTLEIQRTEQGDSAMYLCASSLALTSQPNYGYTFGSGTRLTVV.

The V call is TRBV5-1, the J call TRBJ2-1; D possibly matches TRBD1 or TRBD2 (5 bases each). V was shortened by 3 bases and J by 2 bases, with 15 bases between the two germline ends. The CDR3 has 16 amino acids. The germline CDR1 and CDR2 sequences are SGHRS and YFSETQ. The CDR3 DNA is TGCGCCAGCAGCTCCACGACCGGGACCGCCTACAATGAGCAGTTCTTC. Translated: CASSSTTGTAYNEQFF.

The chain combines TRBV7-2 with TRBJ2-1; D not certain. Trimming took off 4 bases at V and 3 bases at J, with 16 bases between the two ends. The length of the CDR3 is 16 residues. In germline, CDR1 is SGHTA, CDR2 FQGNSA. Here the CDR3 reads CASSYQADGFYNEQFF. The CDR3 coding sequence is TGTGCCAGCAGCTATCAGGCGGATGGTTTCTACAATGAGCAGTTCTTC.

This chain uses TRBV20-1 with TRBJ1-5; D is undetermined. The CDR3 loop spans 13 amino acids. V was shortened by 6 bases and J by 4 bases, with 13 bases between the two germline ends. Germline V gene sequence: CDR1 DFQATT, CDR2 SNEGSKA (reference sequence). The CDR3 DNA reads as TGCAGTGCGCGGAACGTGGGAAATCAGCCCCAGCATTTT. Encoded protein: CSARNVGNQPQHF.

This sequence joins TRBV29-1 and TRBJ1-2, with D possibly TRBD1 on 5 matching bases. The CDR3 sequence is 13 residues long. Between the trimmed V and J ends, which lost 3 bases and 4 bases, there was a span of 12 bases. The germline V gene encodes CDR1 SQVTM and CDR2 ANQGSEA. DNA for the CDR3: TGCAGCGTTGATGAGGGGTATACCTATGGCTACACCTTC. The encoded protein is CSVDEGYTYGYTF. Filled out from reference TRBV29-1 and TRBJ1-2, the complete variable domain reads SAVISQKPSRDICQRGTSLTIQCQVDSQVTMMFWYRQQPGQSLTLIATANQGSEATYESGFVIDKFPISRPNLTFSTLTVSNMSPEDSSIYLCSVDEGYTYGYTFGSGTRLTVV.

This rearrangement joins TRBV2 to TRBJ2-7; 10 nucleotides line up with TRBD1. This CDR3 spans 13 amino acids. The V segment lost 8 bases and the J segment 7 bases; nucleotides outside the gene matches: 8. CDR1 and CDR2 from the germline V gene are SNHLY and FYNNEI. The CDR3 nucleotides are TGTGCCAGCCGGGACAGGGGCTACGAAGAGCAGTACTTC. This gives the protein CASRDRGYEEQYF.